The 25 T cell receptor beta chains below were found in one sample sequenced in a study of T cells after posttransplantation cyclophosphamide. Control samples came 1 year after myeloablative marrow transplants with methotrexate plus calcineurin inhibitor. Profiled with immunoSEQ multiplex PCR; TCRdb holds only in-frame clones, not every one. The repertoire holds some 19,000 clones, 80% to 90% seen once, with under 2% in the top ten. Sample: PBMCs, taken just over 350 days after allogeneic stem cell transplant with calcineurin inhibitor and methotrexate. The origin of the receptors is a female patient aged 25-40 years who received an allogeneic stem cell transplant from an unrelated donor, was CMV-positive, and had acute and chronic GVHD. Some T cells may have come from the graft donor.

The chain employs TRBV6-5 and TRBJ2-3; tentative D call: TRBD2 (6 bases). Germline V gives CDR1 MNHEY, CDR2 SVGAGI. Trimming removed 0 bases at V and 0 bases at J, with 7 bases between. This CDR3 spans 15 amino acids. The CDR3 DNA reads as TGTGCCAGCAGTTACTCGGAGGGGAGCACAGATACGCAGTATTTT. Translating it yields CASSYSEGSTDTQYF.

The chain uses TRBV6-1 and TRBJ2-5; 13 bases line up with TRBD2. The V segment lost 9 bases and the J segment 5 bases; nucleotides outside the gene matches: 9. The CDR3 extends over 15 amino acids. The V gene's germline CDR1 is MNHNS and CDR2 SASEGT. CDR3 amino acids: CASFPGTSGKETQYF. CDR3 bases: TGTGCCAGTTTTCCCGGGACTAGCGGGAAGGAGACCCAGTACTTC.

CDR3 bases: TGTGCCAGCAGTGGAGTGAGTCAGCCCCAGCATTTT. It encodes CASSGVSQPQHF. The V call is TRBV2, the J call TRBJ1-5; D is undetermined. V lost 4 bases to trimming and J lost 6 bases, with 7 bases between them. CDR3 length: 12 amino acids. Germline assignment: CDR1 SNHLY and CDR2 FYNNEI.

This sequence joins TRBV7-6 and TRBJ2-7; D is possibly TRBD1 (5 bases). The CDR3 runs 14 residues. Germline V gene sequence: CDR1 SGHVS, CDR2 FNYEAQ. V shed 1 base and J shed 5 bases, with 12 bases lying between them. The CDR3: CASSLGQTRDEQYF. CDR3 coding DNA: TGTGCCAGCAGCTTAGGACAGACCAGGGACGAGCAGTACTTC.

The chain employs TRBV4-3 and TRBJ2-7; the D gene is possibly TRBD2 (7 bases). The CDR3 length is 15 residues. Germline V gene sequence: CDR1 LGHNA, CDR2 YSLEER. Trimming took 1 base from V and 2 from J, leaving 12 bases between them. For the CDR3, the DNA is TGCGCCAGCAGCCAAGGGGGGGGGCCCACCTACGAGCAGTACGTC. This codes for CASSQGGGPTYEQYV.

The chain combines TRBV5-1 with TRBJ1-4; perhaps TRBD1 as D (6 bases). V was shortened by 0 bases and J by 3 bases, with 18 bases between the two germline ends. The CDR3 loop spans 18 amino acids. Looked up from germline, CDR1 is SGHRS and CDR2 is YFSETQ. CDR3 nucleotides: TGCGCCAGCAGCTTGGAATTTTTCCAGGGGTGGGCTAATGAAAAACTGTTTTTT. Protein sequence: CASSLEFFQGWANEKLFF.

This rearrangement joins TRBV25-1 to TRBJ2-1, with 12 bases identical to TRBD2. The CDR3 consists of 14 residues. Germline CDR1 and CDR2: MGHDK and SYGVNS. V gave up 8 bases and J gave up 10 bases; unmatched junction bases: 9. CDR3 coding DNA: TGTGCCAGCGAGAGGACTAGCGGGATCTGGGAGCAGTTCTTC. Translated: CASERTSGIWEQFF.

This chain links TRBV7-9 with TRBJ1-1; perhaps TRBD1 as D (5 bases). Per the germline V gene, CDR1 is SEHNR and CDR2 is FQNEAQ (reference sequence). Trimming pared 7 bases from V and 4 bases from J, leaving 19 bases between. This CDR3 region has 15 residues. CDR3 region: CASNPLLTALTEAFF. The DNA for the CDR3 is TGTGCCAGCAACCCCCTCCTGACAGCCCTCACTGAAGCTTTCTTT.

The genes are TRBV27 and TRBJ2-1, with D hard to call. Germline CDR1 and CDR2: MNHEY and SMNVEV (reference sequence). V was cut by 5 bases and J by 8 bases, with 13 bases left in between. The CDR3 extends over 13 amino acids. The CDR3 loop is CASSLALLYEQFF. The CDR3 coding sequence is TGTGCCAGCAGTCTCGCGCTCTTGTATGAGCAGTTCTTC.

The chain recombines TRBV21-1 with TRBJ2-5; the table gives TRBD2 as D, unverified against the DNA. TRBV21-1 is a known pseudogene. There are 12 residues in the CDR3. The CDR3 DNA sequence: TGTGCCAGCAGCAAATTATCAGAGACCCAGTACTTC. It yields the protein CASSKLSETQYF.

The chain couples TRBV9 to TRBJ1-5, with 10 bases fitting TRBD1. V was pared by 3 bases and J by 6 bases, with 6 bases of the junction left unmatched. Germline CDR1 reads SGDLS; CDR2 reads YYNGEE. The CDR3 spans 15 residues. The CDR3 DNA follows: TGTGCCAGCAGCGCTTACCGGGACAGGGGTCAGCCCCAGCATTTT. Protein product: CASSAYRDRGQPQHF.

This clone has just one count. This chain connects TRBV5-1 to TRBJ2-5; TRBD2 agrees at 8 bases. The CDR3 extends over 15 amino acids. Germline loops: CDR1 SGHRS, CDR2 YFSETQ. Losses at the gene ends were 4 bases for V and 0 bases for J; bases not matched to a gene: 5. CDR3 sequence reads: CASSIQTSDQETQYF. The CDR3, as DNA: TGCGCCAGCAGCATCCAGACTAGCGACCAAGAGACCCAGTACTTC.

The chain uses TRBV12-1 and TRBJ2-1; TRBD1 is taken as the D call from the table, unchecked against the DNA. TRBV12-1 is a pseudogene locus. This CDR3 comprises 15 residues. The CDR3 DNA follows: TGTGCCAGCAGCCTACGGGACAGGGGGCCCAATGAGCAGTTCTTC. It specifies CASSLRDRGPNEQFF.

This clone was picked up one time. CDR3 sequence (DNA): TGTGCCACCTCGGCGAGCGGGAGCACCGGGGAGCTGTTTTTT. It codes for CATSASGSTGELFF. The chain carries TRBV6-4 and TRBJ2-2; 8 positions agree with TRBD2. V dropped 10 bases and J dropped 4; count of bases not matched to a gene: 8. The CDR3 runs to 14 residues. Germline V gene data show CDR1 as MRHNA and CDR2 as SNTAGT.

This clone was picked up one time. V gene TRBV7-9 combines with J gene TRBJ1-4; no clear D gene. Germline V lookup: CDR1 SEHNR, CDR2 FQNEAQ (reference sequence). The CDR3 covers 15 residues. Trimming stripped 2 bases from V and 2 bases from J, with 9 bases between. The CDR3 sequence is CASSLKETTNEKLFF. CDR3 sequence (DNA): TGTGCCAGCAGCTTAAAGGAGACTACTAATGAAAAACTGTTTTTT.

V and J are TRBV25-1 and TRBJ2-7, with D perhaps matching TRBD1 (6 bases). Germline V gives CDR1 MGHDK, CDR2 SYGVNS. This CDR3 spans 14 amino acids. Deletions cut 1 base from V and 4 bases from J, with 11 bases between. The CDR3 loop is CASSESTGIYEQYF. The CDR3 region has the DNA TGTGCCAGCAGTGAATCCACAGGGATTTACGAGCAGTACTTC.

The chain employs TRBV30 and TRBJ2-2; D is undetermined. Trimming took 4 bases from V and 1 from J, leaving 4 bases between them. This CDR3 region has 12 residues. In germline, CDR1 is GTSNPN, CDR2 SVGIG (reference sequence). The CDR3 is CAWTENTGELFF. The CDR3 DNA follows: TGTGCCTGGACAGAGAACACCGGGGAGCTGTTTTTT.

The chain carries TRBV19 and TRBJ2-3; TRBD2 matches 8 bases. After removal of 7 bases from V and 2 bases from J, the junction contained 5 bases not matched to a gene. This CDR3 comprises 14 residues. Germline assignment: CDR1 LNHDA and CDR2 SQIVND (reference sequence). CDR3 region: CASKDSGITDTQYF. For the CDR3, the DNA is TGTGCCAGTAAGGATAGCGGGATCACAGATACGCAGTATTTT.

The chain carries TRBV27 and TRBJ2-3; 10 bases are shared with TRBD1. The CDR3 loop spans 16 amino acids. Germline CDR1 reads MNHEY; CDR2 reads SMNVEV (reference sequence). V lost 5 bases, J lost 2 bases, and 7 bases stayed unmatched. In DNA form, the CDR3 reads TGTGCCAGCAGTCCCGACAGGGGGCTTTACACAGATACGCAGTATTTT. The encoded protein is CASSPDRGLYTDTQYF.

The chain couples TRBV12-5 to TRBJ1-5; 7 bases are shared with TRBD1. Per the germline V gene, CDR1 is LGHNT and CDR2 is FRNRAP. This CDR3 has 15 amino acids. V was pared by 1 base and J by 1 base, with 1 base of the junction left unmatched. CDR3 protein: CASGLAGGSNQPQHF. DNA of the CDR3: TGTGCTAGTGGTTTGGCAGGGGGAAGCAATCAGCCCCAGCATTTT. Full variable domain (remainder filled in from reference TRBV12-5 and TRBJ1-5): DARVTQTPRHKVTEMGQEVTMRCQPILGHNTVFWYRQTMMQGLELLAYFRNRAPLDDSGMPKDRFSAEMPDATLATLKIQPSEPRDSAVYFCASGLAGGSNQPQHFGDGTRLSIL.

The V call is TRBV30, the J call TRBJ2-1, with 10 nucleotides matching TRBD1. The CDR3 runs 15 residues. The germline V gene encodes CDR1 GTSNPN and CDR2 SVGIG (reference sequence). Germline trimming cut 5 bases from V and 7 bases from J; bases unmatched to any gene: 11. The CDR3 region has the DNA TGTGCCTGGGGTAAGGAGACAGGGGGCTGGAATGAGCAGTTCTTC. This gives the protein CAWGKETGGWNEQFF.

Only a few counts were recorded for this clone. This chain joins TRBV7-2 and TRBJ1-4, with 9 nucleotides matching TRBD1. Trimming cost V 5 bases and J 8 bases; bases outside gene matches: 9. CDR1 is SGHTA, CDR2 FQGNSA, per germline. This CDR3 is 15 amino acids long. CDR3 coding DNA: TGTGCCAGCAGCATACCGACAGGGGGTAACGAAAAACTGTTTTTT. Its translation: CASSIPTGGNEKLFF.

V usage is TRBV29-1 and J usage is TRBJ1-2, with D hard to call. This CDR3 comprises 9 residues. From germline, CDR1 is SQVTM and CDR2 ANQGSEA. Trimming shortened V by 7 bases and J by 7 bases, and 7 bases separated the two germline ends. CDR3 sequence: CSAESGYTF. Here the CDR3 DNA reads TGCAGCGCCGAGAGTGGCTACACCTTC.

The table lists this clone with a count of one. The J gene is TRBJ2-1, the V gene TRBV4-3; D call uncertain. Per germline, CDR1 LGHNA and CDR2 YSLEER. The ends were cut back, 1 base at V and 7 bases at J, with 11 bases in the middle. The CDR3 is 14 amino acids. CDR3 residues: CASSQAGFKNEQFF. The CDR3 DNA is TGCGCCAGCAGCCAAGCCGGGTTTAAGAATGAGCAGTTCTTC.

The chain has TRBV10-3 and TRBJ2-1, with D perhaps TRBD2 (6 bases). Germline CDR1 and CDR2: ENHRY and SYGVKD. Deletions cut 3 bases from V and 8 bases from J, with 17 bases between. The CDR3 spans 15 residues. In nucleotides, the CDR3 is TGTGCCATCAGTGATCCGCTAGCGAGTACATATGAGCAGTTCTTC. Amino acids: CAISDPLASTYEQFF.